The 21 T cell receptor beta chains below all came from one sample that was sequenced in a study of regulatory T cells in long-lasting Graves disease. Time point noted: newly diagnosed GD, antithyroid drugs for less than 3 months. TCR sequences were obtained from RNA taken from PBMCs. Arm-PCR of CDR3 regions and iRepertoire HTBI primers were used to build TCR beta libraries. TCRdb recomputed calls from the multiplex PCR reads with MiXCR, one row per CDR3 protein. The data show approximately 540,000 distinct CDR3 sequences, more than 10% seen once. The same data also contributed to another study, on T cells in Graves' hyperthyroidism and ophthalmopathy.

Sequenced material: peripheral blood mononuclear cells (PBMCs), taken at new diagnosis, from a patient treated with antithyroid drugs. These receptors were obtained from a woman aged 30 to 39 with Graves disease.

This clonotype showed up many times. J is TRBJ2-3 and V is TRBV2; TRBD2 matches at 8 bases. The V gene end was trimmed by 6 bases and the J gene end by 3 bases; junction bases not matched to a gene: 5. CDR1 SNHLY and CDR2 FYNNEI come from the germline V gene. CDR3 length: 14 residues. CDR3 DNA: TGTGCCAGCAGCGGGAGGGTAGGGACAGATACGCAGTATTTT. As protein: CASSGRVGTDTQYF.

This clonotype was seen ten or more times. The V and J genes are TRBV6-1 and TRBJ2-1, with 12 bases lining up with TRBD1. Germline assignment: CDR1 MNHNS and CDR2 SASEGT. The V gene end was trimmed by 6 bases and the J gene end by 3 bases; junction bases not matched to a gene: 9. This CDR3 spans 17 amino acids. CDR3 residues: CASRRDRGLPLYNEQFF. The CDR3 DNA follows: TGTGCCAGCAGACGGGACAGGGGGCTACCTCTCTACAATGAGCAGTTCTTC.

The chain carries TRBV6-1 and TRBJ2-7; 9 bases map to TRBD2. CDR1 is MNHNS and CDR2 is SASEGT in the germline V gene. The CDR3 covers 14 residues. The trim removed 8 bases at V and 3 bases at J, leaving 8 bases unmatched. In nucleotides, the CDR3 is TGTGCCAGCGGCAAGCGGGAGGCCTACTACGAGCAGTACTTC. It codes for CASGKREAYYEQYF.

The chain combines TRBV20-1 with TRBJ2-7, with TRBD1 matching over 10 bases. Trimming removed 3 bases from V and 3 bases from J; junction bases left unmatched: 2. This CDR3 has 13 amino acids. From germline, CDR1 is DFQATT and CDR2 SNEGSKA (reference sequence). CDR3 protein: CSARDRGIYEQYF. CDR3 DNA sequence: TGCAGTGCTAGGGACAGGGGGATCTACGAGCAGTACTTC.

There are many counts of this clonotype. V is TRBV12-3 or TRBV12-4 and J is TRBJ2-5, with a possible D match to TRBD1 (6 bases). V was clipped by 6 bases and J by 1 base, with 12 bases between them. The CDR3 consists of 14 residues. The CDR3 DNA reads as TGTGCCAGCAGGCCGGGACAAGTCCAAGAGACCCAGTACTTC. Protein product: CASRPGQVQETQYF.

This clonotype was counted at least ten times. This chain uses TRBV10-3 with TRBJ2-7; no firm D call. The CDR3 is 11 residues long. Germline CDR1 ENHRY, CDR2 SYGVKD. V shed 4 bases and J shed 6 bases, with 7 bases lying between them. The CDR3 nucleotides are TGTGCCATCAGTGGGGCTTCCGAGCAGTACTTC. This gives the protein CAISGASEQYF.

The chain employs TRBV27 and TRBJ1-6; no clear D. CDR1 and CDR2 (germline): MNHEY, SMNVEV (reference sequence). This CDR3 has 14 amino acids. Trimming left V 3 bases short and J 7 bases short, with 10 bases between. The CDR3 is CASSLSHRNSPLHF. The CDR3 DNA sequence: TGTGCCAGCAGTTTGTCCCATCGGAATTCACCCCTCCACTTT.

This clonotype was detected only once. With only one base between it and a far larger clone, this is likely a read error. The rearrangement joins TRBV28 to TRBJ2-1; a possible D gene is TRBD1 (6 bases). This CDR3 comprises 13 residues. V shed 8 bases and J shed 7 bases, with 15 bases lying between them. The V gene's germline CDR1 is MDHEN and CDR2 SYDVKM. CDR3 sequence: CASGPETGNEQFF. In DNA form, the CDR3 reads TGTGCCAGCGGTCCCGAAACAGGGAATGAGCAGTTCTTC.

This clonotype has more than one count but fewer than ten. The CDR3 nucleotides are TGCGCCAGCAGCCAAGATCTGGAAGGACGGAACACTGAAGCTTTCTTT. Protein sequence: CASSQDLEGRNTEAFF. V gene TRBV4-1 combines with J gene TRBJ1-1; D uncertain. This CDR3 comprises 16 residues. V shed 0 bases and J shed 1 base, with 12 bases lying between them. Germline V lookup: CDR1 MGHRA, CDR2 YSYEKL.

Comment on this clonotype: A much larger clone differs by one base, so this may be a read error. This rearrangement joins TRBV2 to TRBJ2-1; D tentatively reads TRBD1 or TRBD2 (5 bases each). Trimming cost V 7 bases and J 9 bases, with 13 bases left between them. Looked up from germline, CDR1 is SNHLY and CDR2 is FYNNEI. There are 12 residues in the CDR3. CDR3 nucleotides: TGTGCCAGCATCCCACCGGGACGTGAGCAGTTCTTC. Translation gives CASIPPGREQFF.

Notes on this clonotype: Being one base from a much bigger clone, this may be a read error. This chain links TRBV19 with TRBJ2-3; TRBD2 is a possible D gene (6 bases). CDR3 size: 14 residues. V was trimmed by 1 base and J by 8 bases, leaving 13 bases between them. Germline loops: CDR1 LNHDA, CDR2 SQIVND (reference sequence). This CDR3 reads CASSIVTVEGTQYF. In nucleotides, the CDR3 is TGTGCCAGTAGTATAGTCACGGTGGAGGGTACGCAGTATTTT.

This clonotype was seen ten or more times. The V call is TRBV3-1, the J call TRBJ2-3; the D gene is possibly TRBD2 (5 bases). Germline-derived CDR1 and CDR2 are LGHDT and YNNKEL (reference sequence). Trimming removed 0 bases at V and 2 bases at J, with 9 bases between. The CDR3 runs 15 residues. The CDR3 sequence: CASSQERVVTDTQYF. The CDR3 DNA follows: TGTGCCAGCAGCCAAGAGAGGGTCGTCACAGATACGCAGTATTTT.

This clonotype was seen ten or more times. The chain couples TRBV7-6 to TRBJ1-6, with D possibly TRBD1 on 5 matching bases. This CDR3 spans 14 amino acids. In germline, CDR1 is SGHVS, CDR2 FNYEAQ. Trimming took off 5 bases at V and 3 bases at J, with 8 bases between the two ends. CDR3 sequence reads: CASSTTDYNSPLHF. CDR3 nucleotides: TGTGCCAGCAGCACGACAGACTATAATTCACCCCTCCACTTT. Looking up the rest from reference TRBV7-6 and TRBJ1-6 gives the full variable domain: GAGVSQSPRYKVTKRGQDVALRCDPISGHVSLYWYRQALGQGPEFLTYFNYEAQQDKSGLPNDRFSAERPEGSISTLTIQRTEQRDSAMYRCASSTTDYNSPLHFGNGTRLTVT.

Ten or more counts support this clonotype. V is TRBV20-1 and J is TRBJ2-3; D perhaps matches TRBD1 (5 bases). CDR3 size: 13 residues. Germline-derived CDR1 and CDR2 are DFQATT and SNEGSKA (reference sequence). V dropped 3 bases and J dropped 6 bases, with 13 bases sitting between them. The chain's CDR3 is CSASFRVGDTQYF. The CDR3 DNA follows: TGCAGTGCTAGCTTCAGGGTCGGTGATACGCAGTATTTT.

This clonotype was observed at least ten times. The chain joins TRBV27 to TRBJ1-5; D call uncertain. V dropped 7 bases and J dropped 5 bases, with 18 bases sitting between them. The germline V gene encodes CDR1 MNHEY and CDR2 SMNVEV (reference sequence). This CDR3 has 15 residues. Here the CDR3 DNA reads TGTGCCAGCACCCTGGTTGGCCCAGGCTATCAGCCCCAGCATTTT. Amino acids: CASTLVGPGYQPQHF.

In its sample, this clonotype was seen once. The J gene is TRBJ1-1, the V gene TRBV20-1, with a weak D call TRBD1 (5 bases). The CDR3 loop spans 9 amino acids. CDR1 is DFQATT and CDR2 is SNEGSKA in the germline V gene (reference sequence). Trimming left V 3 bases short and J 11 bases short, with 7 bases between. The CDR3 reads CSARSGAFF. CDR3 nucleotide sequence: TGCAGTGCTAGGTCAGGGGCTTTCTTT.

This rearrangement joins TRBV9 to TRBJ2-1, with 10 bases that match TRBD2. This CDR3 comprises 15 residues. Germline trimming cut 1 base from V and 2 bases from J; bases unmatched to any gene: 0. Looked up from germline, CDR1 is SGDLS and CDR2 is YYNGEE. CDR3 sequence: CASSVSGRAYNEQFF. In DNA form, the CDR3 reads TGTGCCAGCAGCGTAAGCGGGAGGGCCTACAATGAGCAGTTCTTC.

This chain links TRBV5-1 with TRBJ2-2, with D unresolved. This CDR3 contains 14 residues. With 1 base removed from V and 1 base from J, the gap between germline ends came to 5 bases. Germline V CDR1 and CDR2: SGHRS, YFSETQ. The CDR3 coding sequence is TGCGCCAGCAGCTTGTACGGGAACACCGGGGAGCTGTTTTTT. Its translation: CASSLYGNTGELFF.

The chain combines TRBV2 with TRBJ2-1; 9 bases are a match to TRBD1. In germline, CDR1 is SNHLY, CDR2 FYNNEI. CDR3 length: 20 amino acids. V shed 7 bases, J shed 6 bases, and the junction held 25 bases outside the gene matches. CDR3 residues: CASMKVMGQGWRESLNEQFF. The CDR3 bases are TGTGCCAGCATGAAGGTGATGGGACAGGGTTGGAGGGAGTCCCTCAATGAGCAGTTCTTC.

This clonotype was observed at least ten times. The genes are TRBV2 and TRBJ2-1; 10 bases line up with TRBD2. Germline-derived CDR1 and CDR2 are SNHLY and FYNNEI. CDR3 length equals 16 residues. V gave up 2 bases and J gave up 10 bases; unmatched junction bases: 11. The DNA of the CDR3 is TGTGCCAGCAGTGAATTGGGGGTCACTAGCGGGACCGAGCAGTTCTTC. It codes for CASSELGVTSGTEQFF.

About this clonotype: With a much larger clone just one base away, this may be a read error. The J gene is TRBJ2-6, the V gene TRBV30; no clear D gene. Trimming cost V 4 bases and J 0 bases, with 13 bases left between them. This CDR3 region has 16 residues. CDR1 is GTSNPN, CDR2 SVGIG, per germline (reference sequence). CDR3 sequence reads: CAWTLTLPSGANVLTF. The CDR3 DNA follows: TGTGCCTGGACCCTGACATTACCCTCTGGGGCCAACGTCCTGACTTTC. Full variable domain (outside the CDR3, taken from reference TRBV30 and TRBJ2-6): SQTIHQWPATLVQPVGSPLSLECTVEGTSNPNLYWYRQAAGRGLQLLFYSVGIGQISSEVPQNLSASRPQDRQFILSSKKLLLSDSGFYLCAWTLTLPSGANVLTFGAGSRLTVL.